This T cell receptor beta chain was observed in a study of siplizumab effects on memory and regulatory T cells. In regard to this clone: Its antigen remains unidentified.

V shed 6 bases and J shed 0 bases, with 5 bases lying between them. Germline loops: CDR1 MDHEN, CDR2 SYDVKM. The CDR3 has 13 residues. Some 94,000 TCR templates underwent assay in every sample. Here immunoSEQ multiplex PCR was the method, and the copy in TCRdb shows in-frame clones only, minus some. The sample holds 100,000 or so clones, 92% seen once. Whole-study results and caveats: Mapping to unstimulated subsets was achieved for only a minor fraction of alloreactive clones. The naive T cell population seemed more diverse than memory cells and seemed a major contributor to the alloresponse.

The sequence was obtained from a human donor in good health. The chain employs TRBV28 and TRBJ2-2; no definite D call. Sample: Tregs sorted from blood. The CDR3 bases are TGTGCCAGCAGGGGAACGAACACCGGGGAGCTGTTTTTT. It translates to CASRGTNTGELFF.